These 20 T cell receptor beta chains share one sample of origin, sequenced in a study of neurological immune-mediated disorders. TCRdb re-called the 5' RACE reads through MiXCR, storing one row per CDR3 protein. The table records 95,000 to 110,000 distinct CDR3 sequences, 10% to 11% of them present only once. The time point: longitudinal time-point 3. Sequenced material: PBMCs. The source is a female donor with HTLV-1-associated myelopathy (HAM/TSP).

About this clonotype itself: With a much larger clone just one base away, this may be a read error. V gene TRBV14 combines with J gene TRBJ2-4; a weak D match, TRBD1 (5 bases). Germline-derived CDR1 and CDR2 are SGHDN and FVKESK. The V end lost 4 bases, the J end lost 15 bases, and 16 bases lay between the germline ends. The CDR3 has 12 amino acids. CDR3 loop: CASSPWSGNLYF. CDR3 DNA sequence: TGTGCCAGCAGCCCATGGTCAGGGAATCTGTACTTC.

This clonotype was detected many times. The CDR3 here is CAISESNVLTF. CDR3 nucleotides: TGTGCCATCAGTGAGTCGAACGTCCTGACTTTC. The V call is TRBV10-3, the J call TRBJ2-6, with no clear D. The V gene lost 0 bases and the J gene lost 10 bases, with 1 base spanning the gap. The CDR3 totals 11 residues. CDR1 is ENHRY and CDR2 is SYGVKD in the germline V gene.

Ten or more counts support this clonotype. CDR3 bases: TGTGCCAGCAGTTTATCCAGCGGGGGAAACAATGAGCAGTTCTTC. As protein: CASSLSSGGNNEQFF. This sequence joins TRBV12-3 or TRBV12-4 and TRBJ2-1, with 8 bases aligning to TRBD2. This CDR3 spans 15 amino acids. J gave up 5 bases and V 2 bases, and 5 bases lay outside the gene matches.

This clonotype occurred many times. The CDR3 DNA sequence: TGCAGTGCTAGAGACAGGGGGGCAAAATTCTCCTACAATGAGCAGTTCTTC. This translates into CSARDRGAKFSYNEQFF. The chain combines TRBV20-1 with TRBJ2-1; possibly TRBD1 for D (7 bases). Per the germline V gene, CDR1 is DFQATT and CDR2 is SNEGSKA (reference sequence). The CDR3 has 17 residues. Trimming shortened V by 0 bases and J by 0 bases, and 15 bases separated the two germline ends.

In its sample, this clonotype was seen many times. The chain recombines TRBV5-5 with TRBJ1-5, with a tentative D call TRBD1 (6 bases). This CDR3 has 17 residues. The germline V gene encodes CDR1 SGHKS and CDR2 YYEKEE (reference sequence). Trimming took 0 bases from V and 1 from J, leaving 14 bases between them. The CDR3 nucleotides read TGTGCCAGCAGCTTGGGGGCAGCCGGGACAAGCAATCAGCCCCAGCATTTT. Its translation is CASSLGAAGTSNQPQHF.

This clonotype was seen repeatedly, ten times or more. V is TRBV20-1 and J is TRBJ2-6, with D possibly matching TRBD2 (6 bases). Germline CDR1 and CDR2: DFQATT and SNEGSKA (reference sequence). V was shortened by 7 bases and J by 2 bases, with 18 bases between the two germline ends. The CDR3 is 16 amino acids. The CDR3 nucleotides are TGCAGTGTCCCAGGCGGAGGGTTAGCTGGGGCCAACGTCCTGACTTTC. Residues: CSVPGGGLAGANVLTF.

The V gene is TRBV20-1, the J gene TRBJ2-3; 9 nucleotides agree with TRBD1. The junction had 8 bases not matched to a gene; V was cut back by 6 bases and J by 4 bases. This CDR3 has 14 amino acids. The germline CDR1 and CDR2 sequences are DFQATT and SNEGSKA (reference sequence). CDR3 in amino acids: CSAMDRGRADTQYF. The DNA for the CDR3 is TGCAGTGCCATGGACAGGGGACGGGCAGATACGCAGTATTTT.

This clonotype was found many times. Written as DNA, the CDR3 is TGCGCCAGCAGCCCTACAGGGGCGCCTACCTACGAGCAGTACTTC. Translating gives CASSPTGAPTYEQYF. V and J are TRBV5-1 and TRBJ2-7, with 7 bases that match TRBD1. With 4 bases clipped from V and 2 bases from J, the junction kept 9 bases outside the gene matches. CDR3 length equals 15 residues. Germline V gene data show CDR1 as SGHRS and CDR2 as YFSETQ.

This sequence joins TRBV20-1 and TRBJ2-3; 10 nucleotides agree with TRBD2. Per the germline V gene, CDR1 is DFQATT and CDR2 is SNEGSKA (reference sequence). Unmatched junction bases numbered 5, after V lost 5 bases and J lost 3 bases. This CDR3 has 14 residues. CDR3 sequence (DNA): TGCAGTGCTCCCAGCGGGGGGGCAACAGATACGCAGTATTTT. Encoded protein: CSAPSGGATDTQYF.

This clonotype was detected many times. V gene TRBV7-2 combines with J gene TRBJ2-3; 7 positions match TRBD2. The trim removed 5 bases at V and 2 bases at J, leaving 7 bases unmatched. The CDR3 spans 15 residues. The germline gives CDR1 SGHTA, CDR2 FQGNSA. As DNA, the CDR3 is TGTGCCAGCAGCCCAGGACTAGGGGCCACAGATACGCAGTATTTT. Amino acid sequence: CASSPGLGATDTQYF.

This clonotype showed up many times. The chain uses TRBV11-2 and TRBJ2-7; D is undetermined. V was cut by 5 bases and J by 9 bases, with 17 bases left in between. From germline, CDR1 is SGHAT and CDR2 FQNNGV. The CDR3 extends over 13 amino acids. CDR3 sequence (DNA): TGTGCCAGCAGCCCGGAACCTAAGGCACCGCAGTACTTC. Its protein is CASSPEPKAPQYF. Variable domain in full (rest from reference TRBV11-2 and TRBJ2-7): EAGVAQSPRYKIIEKRQSVAFWCNPISGHATLYWYQQILGQGPKLLIQFQNNGVVDDSQLPKDRFSAERLKGVDSTLKIQPAKLEDSAVYLCASSPEPKAPQYFGPGTRLTVT.

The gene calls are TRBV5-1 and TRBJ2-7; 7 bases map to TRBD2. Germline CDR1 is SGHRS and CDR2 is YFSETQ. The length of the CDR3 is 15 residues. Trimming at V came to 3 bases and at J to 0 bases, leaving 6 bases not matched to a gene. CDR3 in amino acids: CASSSLGGGSYEQYF. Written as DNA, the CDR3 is TGCGCCAGCAGCTCCCTAGGCGGGGGCTCCTACGAGCAGTACTTC.

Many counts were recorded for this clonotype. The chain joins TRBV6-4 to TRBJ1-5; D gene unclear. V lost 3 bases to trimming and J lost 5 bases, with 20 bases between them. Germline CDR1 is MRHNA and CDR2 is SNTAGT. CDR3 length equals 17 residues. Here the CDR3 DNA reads TGTGCCAGCAGTGAAAGGGTCCAATGGGGTAACGATCAGCCCCAGCATTTT. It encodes CASSERVQWGNDQPQHF.

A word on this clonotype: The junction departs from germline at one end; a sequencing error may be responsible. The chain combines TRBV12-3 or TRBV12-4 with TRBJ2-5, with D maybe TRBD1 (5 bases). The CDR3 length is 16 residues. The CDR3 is CASSFGDKGLGETQYF. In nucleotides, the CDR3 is TGTGCCAGCAGTTTTGGTGACAAGGGGCTAGGAGAGACGCAGTACTTC.

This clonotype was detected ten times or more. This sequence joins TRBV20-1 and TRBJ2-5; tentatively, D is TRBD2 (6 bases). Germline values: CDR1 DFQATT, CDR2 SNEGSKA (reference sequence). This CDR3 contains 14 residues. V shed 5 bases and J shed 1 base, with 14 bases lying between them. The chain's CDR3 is CSAPTSPSQETQYF. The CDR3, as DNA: TGCAGTGCTCCGACTAGTCCTTCCCAAGAGACCCAGTACTTC.

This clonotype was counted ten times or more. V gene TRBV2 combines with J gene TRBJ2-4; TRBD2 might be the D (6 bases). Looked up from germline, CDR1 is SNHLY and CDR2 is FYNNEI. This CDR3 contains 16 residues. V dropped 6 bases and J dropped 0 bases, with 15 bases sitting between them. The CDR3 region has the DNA TGTGCCAGCAGGGGGACTGACTGGCTAGCCAAAAACATTCAGTACTTC. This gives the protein CASRGTDWLAKNIQYF.

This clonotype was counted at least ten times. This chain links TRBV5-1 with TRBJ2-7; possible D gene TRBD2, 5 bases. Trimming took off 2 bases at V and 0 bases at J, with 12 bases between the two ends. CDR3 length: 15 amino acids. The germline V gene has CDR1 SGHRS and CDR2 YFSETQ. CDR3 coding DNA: TGCGCCAGCAGCTTCGGAGGTTCTCACTCCTACGAGCAGTACTTC. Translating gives CASSFGGSHSYEQYF.

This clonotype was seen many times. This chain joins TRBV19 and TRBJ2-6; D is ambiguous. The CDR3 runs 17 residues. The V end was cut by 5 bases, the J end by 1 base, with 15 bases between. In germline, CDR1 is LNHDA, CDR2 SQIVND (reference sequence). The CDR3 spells CASSRLPPESGANVLTF. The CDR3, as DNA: TGTGCCAGTAGTCGACTCCCCCCTGAATCTGGGGCCAACGTCCTGACTTTC. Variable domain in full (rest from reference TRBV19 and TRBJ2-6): DGGITQSPKYLFRKEGQNVTLSCEQNLNHDAMYWYRQDPGQGLRLIYYSQIVNDFQKGDIAEGYSVSREKKESFPLTVTSAQKNPTAFYLCASSRLPPESGANVLTFGAGSRLTVL.

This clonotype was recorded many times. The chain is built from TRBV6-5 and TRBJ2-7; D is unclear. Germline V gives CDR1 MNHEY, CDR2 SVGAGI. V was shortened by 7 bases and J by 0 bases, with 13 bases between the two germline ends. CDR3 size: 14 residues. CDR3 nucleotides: TGTGCCAGCACCCCAGCGACCCGCTCCTACGAGCAGTACTTC. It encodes CASTPATRSYEQYF.

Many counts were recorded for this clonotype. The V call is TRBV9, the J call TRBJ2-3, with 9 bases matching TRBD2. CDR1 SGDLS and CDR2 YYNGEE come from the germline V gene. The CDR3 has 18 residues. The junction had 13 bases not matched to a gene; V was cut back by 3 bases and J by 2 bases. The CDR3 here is CASSARTMRGGYTDTQYF. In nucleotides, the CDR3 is TGTGCCAGCAGCGCCCGGACGATGCGGGGGGGTTACACAGATACGCAGTATTTT. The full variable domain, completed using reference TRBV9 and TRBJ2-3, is DSGVTQTPKHLITATGQRVTLRCSPRSGDLSVYWYQQSLDQGLQFLIQYYNGEERAKGNILERFSAQQFPDLHSELNLSSLELGDSALYFCASSARTMRGGYTDTQYFGPGTRLTVL.